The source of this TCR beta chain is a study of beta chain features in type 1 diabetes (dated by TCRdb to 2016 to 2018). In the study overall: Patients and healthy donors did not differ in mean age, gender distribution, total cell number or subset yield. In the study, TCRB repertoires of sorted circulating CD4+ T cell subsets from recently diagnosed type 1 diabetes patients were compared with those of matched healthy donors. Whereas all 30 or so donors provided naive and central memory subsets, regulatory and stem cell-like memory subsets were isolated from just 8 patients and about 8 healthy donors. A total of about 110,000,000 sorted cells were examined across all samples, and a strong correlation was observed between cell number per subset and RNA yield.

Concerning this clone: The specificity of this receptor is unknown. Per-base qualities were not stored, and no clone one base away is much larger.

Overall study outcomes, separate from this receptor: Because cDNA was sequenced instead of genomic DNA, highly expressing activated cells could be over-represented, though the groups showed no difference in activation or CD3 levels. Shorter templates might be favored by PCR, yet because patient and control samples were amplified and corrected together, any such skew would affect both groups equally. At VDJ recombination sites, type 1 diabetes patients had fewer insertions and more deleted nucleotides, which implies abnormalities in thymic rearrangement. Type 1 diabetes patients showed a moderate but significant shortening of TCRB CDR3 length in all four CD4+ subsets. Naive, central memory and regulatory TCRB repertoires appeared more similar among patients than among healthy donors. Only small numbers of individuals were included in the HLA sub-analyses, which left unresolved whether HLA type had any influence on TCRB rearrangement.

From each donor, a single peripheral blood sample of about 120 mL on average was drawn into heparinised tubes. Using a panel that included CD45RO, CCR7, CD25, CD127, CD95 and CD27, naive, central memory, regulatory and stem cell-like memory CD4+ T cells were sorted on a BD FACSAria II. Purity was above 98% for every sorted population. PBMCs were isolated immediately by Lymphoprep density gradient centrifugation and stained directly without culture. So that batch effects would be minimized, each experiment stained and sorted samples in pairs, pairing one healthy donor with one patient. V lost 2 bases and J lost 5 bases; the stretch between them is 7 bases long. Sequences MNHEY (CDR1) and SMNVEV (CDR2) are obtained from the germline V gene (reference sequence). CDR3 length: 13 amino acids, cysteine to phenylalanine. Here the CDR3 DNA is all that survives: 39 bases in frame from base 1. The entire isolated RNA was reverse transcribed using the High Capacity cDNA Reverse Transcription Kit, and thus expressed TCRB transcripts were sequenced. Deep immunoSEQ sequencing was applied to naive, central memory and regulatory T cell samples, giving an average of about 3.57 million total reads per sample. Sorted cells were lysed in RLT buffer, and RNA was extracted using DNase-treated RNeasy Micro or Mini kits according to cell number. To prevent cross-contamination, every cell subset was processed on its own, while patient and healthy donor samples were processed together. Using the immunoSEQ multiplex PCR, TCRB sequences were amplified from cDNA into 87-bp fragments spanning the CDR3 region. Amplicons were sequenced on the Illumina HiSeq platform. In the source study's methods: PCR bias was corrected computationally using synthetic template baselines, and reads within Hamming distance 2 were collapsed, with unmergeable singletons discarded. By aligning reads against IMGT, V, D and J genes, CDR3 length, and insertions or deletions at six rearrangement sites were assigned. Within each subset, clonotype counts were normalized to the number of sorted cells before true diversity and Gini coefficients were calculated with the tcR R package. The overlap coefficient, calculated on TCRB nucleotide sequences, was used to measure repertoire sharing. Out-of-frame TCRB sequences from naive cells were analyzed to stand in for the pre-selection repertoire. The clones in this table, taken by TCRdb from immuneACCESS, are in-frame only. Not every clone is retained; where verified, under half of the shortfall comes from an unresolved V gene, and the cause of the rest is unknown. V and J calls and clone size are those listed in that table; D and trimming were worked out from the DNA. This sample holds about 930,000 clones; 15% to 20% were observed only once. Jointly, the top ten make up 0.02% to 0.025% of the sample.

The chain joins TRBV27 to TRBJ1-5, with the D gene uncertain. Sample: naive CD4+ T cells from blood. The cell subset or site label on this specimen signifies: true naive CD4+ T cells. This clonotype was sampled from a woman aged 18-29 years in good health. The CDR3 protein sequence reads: CASSLKSDQPQHF. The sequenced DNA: TGTGCCAGCAGTTTAAAGTCGGATCAGCCCCAGCATTTT.